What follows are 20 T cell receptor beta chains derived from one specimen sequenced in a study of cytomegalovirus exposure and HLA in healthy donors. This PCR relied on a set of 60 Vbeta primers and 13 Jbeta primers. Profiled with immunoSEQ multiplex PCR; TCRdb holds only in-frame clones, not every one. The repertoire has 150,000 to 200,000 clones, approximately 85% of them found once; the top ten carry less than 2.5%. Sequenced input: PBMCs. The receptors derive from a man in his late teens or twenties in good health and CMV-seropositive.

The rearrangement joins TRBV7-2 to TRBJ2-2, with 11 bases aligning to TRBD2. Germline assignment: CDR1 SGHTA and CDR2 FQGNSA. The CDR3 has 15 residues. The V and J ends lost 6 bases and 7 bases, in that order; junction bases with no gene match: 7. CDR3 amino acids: CASSNLAGGIGELFF. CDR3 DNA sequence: TGTGCCAGCAGTAACCTAGCGGGGGGCATCGGGGAGCTGTTTTTT.

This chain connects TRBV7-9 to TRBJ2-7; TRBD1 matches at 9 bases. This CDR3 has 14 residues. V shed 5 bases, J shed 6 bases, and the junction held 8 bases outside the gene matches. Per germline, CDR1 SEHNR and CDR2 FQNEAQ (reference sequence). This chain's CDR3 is CASSTGTGLREQYF. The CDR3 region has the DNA TGTGCCAGCAGCACCGGGACAGGGTTACGCGAGCAGTACTTC. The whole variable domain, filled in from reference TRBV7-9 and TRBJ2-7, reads DTGVSQNPRHKITKRGQNVTFRCDPISEHNRLYWYRQTLGQGPEFLTYFQNEAQLEKSRLLSDRFSAERPKGSFSTLEIQRTEQGDSAMYLCASSTGTGLREQYFGPGTRLTVT.

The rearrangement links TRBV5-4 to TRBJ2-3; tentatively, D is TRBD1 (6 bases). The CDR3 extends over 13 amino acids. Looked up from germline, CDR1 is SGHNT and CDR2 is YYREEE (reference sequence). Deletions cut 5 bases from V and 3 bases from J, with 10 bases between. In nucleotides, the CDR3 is TGTGCCAGCAGGTACAGGGAGACAGATACGCAGTATTTT. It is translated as CASRYRETDTQYF.

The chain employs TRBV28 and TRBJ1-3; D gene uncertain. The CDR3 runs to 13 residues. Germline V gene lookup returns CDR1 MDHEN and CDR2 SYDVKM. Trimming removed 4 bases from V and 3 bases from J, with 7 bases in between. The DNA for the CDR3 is TGTGCCAGCAGTTCCTTCGTTGGAAACACCATATATTTT. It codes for CASSSFVGNTIYF.

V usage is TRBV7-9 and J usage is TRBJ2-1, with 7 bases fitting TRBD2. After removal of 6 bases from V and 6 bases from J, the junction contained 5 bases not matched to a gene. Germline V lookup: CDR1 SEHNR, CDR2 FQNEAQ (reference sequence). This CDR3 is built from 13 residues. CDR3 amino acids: CASRNGGINEQFF. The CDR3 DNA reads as TGTGCCAGCAGGAACGGGGGGATCAATGAGCAGTTCTTC.

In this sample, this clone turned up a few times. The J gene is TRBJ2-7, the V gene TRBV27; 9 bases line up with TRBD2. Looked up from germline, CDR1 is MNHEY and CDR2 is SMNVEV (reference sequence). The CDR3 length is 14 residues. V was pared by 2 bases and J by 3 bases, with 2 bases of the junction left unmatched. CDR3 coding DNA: TGTGCCAGCAGTTTAAGCGGGGGGCTCTACGAGCAGTACTTC. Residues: CASSLSGGLYEQYF.

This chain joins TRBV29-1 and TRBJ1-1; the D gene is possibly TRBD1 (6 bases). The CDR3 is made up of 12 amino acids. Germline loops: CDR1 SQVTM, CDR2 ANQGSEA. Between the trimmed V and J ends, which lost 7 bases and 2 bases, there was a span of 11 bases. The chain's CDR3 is CSARDTNTEAFF. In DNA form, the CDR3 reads TGCAGCGCTCGGGACACCAACACTGAAGCTTTCTTT.

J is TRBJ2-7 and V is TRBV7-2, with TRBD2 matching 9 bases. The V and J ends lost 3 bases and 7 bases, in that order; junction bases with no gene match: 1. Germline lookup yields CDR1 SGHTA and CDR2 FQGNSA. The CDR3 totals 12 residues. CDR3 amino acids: CASSFLAGEQYF. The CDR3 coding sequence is TGTGCCAGCAGCTTTCTAGCGGGGGAGCAGTACTTC. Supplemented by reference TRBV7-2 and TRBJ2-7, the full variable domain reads GAGVSQSPSNKVTEKGKDVELRCDPISGHTALYWYRQSLGQGLEFLIYFQGNSAPDKSGLPSDRFSAERTGGSVSTLTIQRTQQEDSAVYLCASSFLAGEQYFGPGTRLTVT.

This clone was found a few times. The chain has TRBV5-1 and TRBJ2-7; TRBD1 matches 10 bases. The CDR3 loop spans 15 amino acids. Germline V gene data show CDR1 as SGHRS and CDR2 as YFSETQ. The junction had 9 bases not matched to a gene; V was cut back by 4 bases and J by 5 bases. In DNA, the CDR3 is TGCGCCAGCAGCCCAGGGGGGACAGGGGAACACGAGCAGTACTTC. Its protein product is CASSPGGTGEHEQYF.

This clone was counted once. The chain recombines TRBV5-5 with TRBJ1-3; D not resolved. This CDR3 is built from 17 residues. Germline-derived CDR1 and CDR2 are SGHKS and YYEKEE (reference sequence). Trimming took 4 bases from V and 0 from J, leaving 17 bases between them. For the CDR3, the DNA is TGTGCCAGCAGCCGCACAGTCACCCATAGCTCTGGAAACACCATATATTTT. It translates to CASSRTVTHSSGNTIYF.

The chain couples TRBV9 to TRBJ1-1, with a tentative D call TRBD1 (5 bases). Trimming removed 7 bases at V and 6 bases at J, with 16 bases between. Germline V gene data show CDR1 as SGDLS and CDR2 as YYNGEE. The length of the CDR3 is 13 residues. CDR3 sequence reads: CASGRGGTSEAFF. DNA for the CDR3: TGTGCCAGCGGCCGTGGAGGGACCTCTGAAGCTTTCTTT.

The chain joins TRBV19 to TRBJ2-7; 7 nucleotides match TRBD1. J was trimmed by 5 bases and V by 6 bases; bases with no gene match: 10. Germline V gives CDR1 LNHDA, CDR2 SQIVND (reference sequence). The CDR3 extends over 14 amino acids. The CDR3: CASSTDRVRDEQYF. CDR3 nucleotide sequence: TGTGCCAGTAGCACCGACAGGGTCCGGGACGAGCAGTACTTC.

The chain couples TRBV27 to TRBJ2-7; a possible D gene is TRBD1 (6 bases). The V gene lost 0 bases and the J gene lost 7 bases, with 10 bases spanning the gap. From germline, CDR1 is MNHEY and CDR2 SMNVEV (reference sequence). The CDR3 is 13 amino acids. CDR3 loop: CASSLSKTGEQYF. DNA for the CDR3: TGTGCCAGCAGTTTATCAAAAACAGGGGAGCAGTACTTC.

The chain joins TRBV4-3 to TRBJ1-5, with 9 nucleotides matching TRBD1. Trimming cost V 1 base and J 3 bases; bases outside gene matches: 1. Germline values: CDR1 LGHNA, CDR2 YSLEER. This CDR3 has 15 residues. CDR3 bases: TGCGCCAGCAGCCAAGGGACAGGGGCCAATCAGCCCCAGCATTTT. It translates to CASSQGTGANQPQHF.

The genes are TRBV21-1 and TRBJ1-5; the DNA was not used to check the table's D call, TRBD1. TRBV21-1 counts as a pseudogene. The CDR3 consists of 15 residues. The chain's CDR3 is CASSKCTRGRQPQHF. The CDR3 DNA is TGTGCCAGCAGCAAATGCACAAGGGGCCGTCAGCCCCAGCATTTT.

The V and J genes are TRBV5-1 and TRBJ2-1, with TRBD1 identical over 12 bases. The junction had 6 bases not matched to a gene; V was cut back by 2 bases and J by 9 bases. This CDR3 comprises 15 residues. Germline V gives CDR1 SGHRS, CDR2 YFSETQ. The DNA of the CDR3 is TGCGCCAGCAGCTTCCGGGACAGGGGGCGGAGTGAGCAGTTCTTC. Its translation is CASSFRDRGRSEQFF.

Here the CDR3 DNA reads TGTGCCAGCAGTCTGTTGGCGGGACGCGGCTACACCTTC. Translating it yields CASSLLAGRGYTF. The chain carries TRBV6-1 and TRBJ1-2, with a tentative D call TRBD1 (5 bases). V shed 5 bases and J shed 8 bases, with 15 bases lying between them. The CDR3 covers 13 residues. The germline V gene encodes CDR1 MNHNS and CDR2 SASEGT.

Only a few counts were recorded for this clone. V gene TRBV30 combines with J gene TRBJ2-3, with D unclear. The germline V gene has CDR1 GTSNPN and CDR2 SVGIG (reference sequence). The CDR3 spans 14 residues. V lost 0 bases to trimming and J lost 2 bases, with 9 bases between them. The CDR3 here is CAWSVQTNTDTQYF. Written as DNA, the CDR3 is TGTGCCTGGAGTGTACAGACGAACACAGATACGCAGTATTTT.

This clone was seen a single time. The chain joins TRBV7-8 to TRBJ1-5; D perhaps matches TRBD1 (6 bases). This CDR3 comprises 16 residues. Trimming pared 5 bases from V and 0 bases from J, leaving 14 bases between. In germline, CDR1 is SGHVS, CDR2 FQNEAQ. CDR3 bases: TGTGCCAGCAGCCCCTACCGGGACACTAGCAATCAGCCCCAGCATTTT. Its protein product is CASSPYRDTSNQPQHF.

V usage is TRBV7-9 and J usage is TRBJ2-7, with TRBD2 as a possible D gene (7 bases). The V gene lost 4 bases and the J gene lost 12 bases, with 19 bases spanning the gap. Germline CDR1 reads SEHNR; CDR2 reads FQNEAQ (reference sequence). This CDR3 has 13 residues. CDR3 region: CASSSLSGTTRYF. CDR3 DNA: TGTGCCAGCAGCTCATTAAGCGGGACAACACGGTACTTC.